Each of the 9 T cell receptor beta chains below was sequenced from the same sample in a study of cytomegalovirus exposure and HLA in healthy donors. Researchers ran the PCR with 60 Vbeta and 13 Jbeta primers. Sequencing was performed with immunoSEQ multiplex PCR; in TCRdb, only in-frame clones are kept and a portion is missing. The sample lists fewer than 200,000 clones, roughly 80% occurring once. The sequenced sample consisted of PBMCs. The receptors shown here come from a man between 40 and 49 years old in good health and CMV-seropositive.

The chain is built from TRBV30 and TRBJ2-7; 7 bases are a match to TRBD1. The CDR3 spans 16 residues. Germline V gene lookup returns CDR1 GTSNPN and CDR2 SVGIG (reference sequence). J gave up 3 bases and V 2 bases, and 13 bases lay outside the gene matches. CDR3 nucleotide sequence: TGTGCCTGGAGTCCGACATCGACAGGGATCATCTACGAGCAGTACTTC. Translation gives CAWSPTSTGIIYEQYF. The full variable domain, rest sourced from reference TRBV30 and TRBJ2-7, is SQTIHQWPATLVQPVGSPLSLECTVEGTSNPNLYWYRQAAGRGLQLLFYSVGIGQISSEVPQNLSASRPQDRQFILSSKKLLLSDSGFYLCAWSPTSTGIIYEQYFGPGTRLTVT.

The rearrangement uses TRBV28 and TRBJ1-1; the D gene is possibly TRBD1 (6 bases). Germline CDR1 and CDR2: MDHEN and SYDVKM. Trimming stripped 7 bases from V and 2 bases from J, with 14 bases between. The CDR3 loop spans 14 amino acids. CDR3 region: CASTGGRGNTEAFF. DNA for the CDR3: TGTGCCAGCACTGGAGGCAGGGGAAACACTGAAGCTTTCTTT.

This clone has a single count. The chain links TRBV10-1 to TRBJ2-3; TRBD2 might be the D (5 bases). V was cut by 7 bases and J by 4 bases, with 18 bases left in between. The CDR3 spans 15 residues. CDR1 is WNHNN and CDR2 is SYGVQD in the germline V gene (reference sequence). The CDR3 region is CASTASLRPPDTQYF. The DNA for the CDR3 is TGCGCCAGCACCGCTAGCCTTAGGCCCCCAGATACGCAGTATTTT.

This chain links TRBV2 with TRBJ2-3; D is unclear. Germline-derived CDR1 and CDR2 are SNHLY and FYNNEI. The CDR3 runs to 15 residues. Trimming pared 6 bases from V and 0 bases from J, leaving 13 bases between. CDR3 bases: TGTGCCAGCAGCAACCGACACTCTAGCACAGATACGCAGTATTTT. Protein sequence: CASSNRHSSTDTQYF. The full variable domain, rest sourced from reference TRBV2 and TRBJ2-3, is EPEVTQTPSHQVTQMGQEVILRCVPISNHLYFYWYRQILGQKVEFLVSFYNNEISEKSEIFDDQFSVERPDGSNFTLKIRSTKLEDSAMYFCASSNRHSSTDTQYFGPGTRLTVL.

This clone was found once. V gene TRBV6-5 combines with J gene TRBJ1-3; tentative D call: TRBD1 (5 bases). In germline, CDR1 is MNHEY, CDR2 SVGAGI. The V gene lost 7 bases and the J gene lost 4 bases, with 11 bases spanning the gap. CDR3 length: 13 residues. CDR3: CASNSGSGNTIYF. The CDR3 nucleotides are TGTGCCAGCAATTCAGGGTCCGGAAACACCATATATTTT.

The chain employs TRBV15 and TRBJ1-6; a weak D match, TRBD1 (5 bases). The CDR3 spans 16 residues. V was clipped by 0 bases and J by 8 bases, with 14 bases between them. Germline CDR1 reads LNHNV; CDR2 reads YYDKDF (reference sequence). The CDR3: CATSRDVPRVDSPLHF. For the CDR3, the DNA is TGTGCCACCAGCAGAGATGTCCCCAGGGTTGATTCACCCCTCCACTTT.

The chain employs TRBV19 and TRBJ2-5; perhaps TRBD2 as D (6 bases). This CDR3 has 14 residues. The V and J ends lost 2 bases and 4 bases respectively, with 11 bases between them. CDR1 and CDR2 from the germline V gene are LNHDA and SQIVND (reference sequence). The CDR3 bases are TGTGCCAGTAGTATACTCGGGGGTTCAGAGACCCAGTACTTC. Its translation: CASSILGGSETQYF.

V is TRBV4-2 and J is TRBJ2-5; D perhaps matches TRBD1 (5 bases). Per germline, CDR1 LGHNA and CDR2 YNFKEQ. This CDR3 contains 17 residues. V was clipped by 5 bases and J by 2 bases, with 21 bases between them. CDR3 sequence: CASSSTWGAGHQETQYF. The CDR3 DNA reads TGTGCCAGCAGCTCCACGTGGGGCGCAGGACATCAAGAGACCCAGTACTTC.

As for this clone: Mismatch with germline at one junction end may stem from a read error. V and J are TRBV7-9 and TRBJ1-3; a possible D gene is TRBD1 (5 bases). The length of the CDR3 is 14 residues. Looked up from germline, CDR1 is SEHNR and CDR2 is FQNEAQ (reference sequence). CDR3 protein: CSSPDKDSGNTIYF. CDR3 nucleotides: TGTTCCAGCCCGGACAAAGACTCTGGAAACACCATATATTTT.